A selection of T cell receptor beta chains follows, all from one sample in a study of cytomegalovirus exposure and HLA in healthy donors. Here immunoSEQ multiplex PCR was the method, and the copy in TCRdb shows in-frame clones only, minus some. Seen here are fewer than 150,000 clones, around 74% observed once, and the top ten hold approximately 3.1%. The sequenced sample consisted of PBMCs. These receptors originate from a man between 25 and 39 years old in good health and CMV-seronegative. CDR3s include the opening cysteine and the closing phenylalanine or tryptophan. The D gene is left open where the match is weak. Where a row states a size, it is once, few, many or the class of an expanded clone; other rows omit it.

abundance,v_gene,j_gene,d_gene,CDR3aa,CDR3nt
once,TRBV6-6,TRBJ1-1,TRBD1,CASSRQGDTEAFF,TGTGCCAGCAGCAGACAGGGTGACACTGAAGCTTTCTTT
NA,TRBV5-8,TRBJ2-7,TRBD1,CASSDRGNTITYEQYF,TGTGCCAGCAGTGACAGGGGGAACACCATAACCTACGAGCAGTACTTC
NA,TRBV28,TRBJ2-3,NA,CASSSPRREATDTQYF,TGTGCCAGCAGTTCCCCCAGGCGGGAAGCCACAGATACGCAGTATTTT
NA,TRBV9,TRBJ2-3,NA,CASSVGSSVSTDTQYF,TGTGCCAGCAGCGTAGGTAGTAGCGTTAGCACAGATACGCAGTATTTT
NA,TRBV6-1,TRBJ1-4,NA,CASKVHFDEKLFF,TGTGCCAGCAAAGTACATTTTGATGAAAAACTGTTTTTT
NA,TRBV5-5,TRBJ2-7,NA,CASSPGGDEQYF,TGTGCCAGCAGCCCAGGCGGGGACGAGCAGTACTTC
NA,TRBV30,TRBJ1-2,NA,CAWSYTASGYTF,TGTGCCTGGAGTTACACCGCTAGTGGCTACACCTTC
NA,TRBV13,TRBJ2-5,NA,CASSPQAGLETQYF,TGTGCCAGCAGCCCCCAGGCGGGGTTGGAGACCCAGTACTTC
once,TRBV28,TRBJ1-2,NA,CATSTGDYGYTF,TGTGCCACCTCGACAGGTGACTATGGCTACACCTTC
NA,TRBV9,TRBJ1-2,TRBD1,CASSGGQGAQYGYTF,TGTGCCAGCAGCGGGGGACAGGGGGCGCAATATGGCTACACCTTC
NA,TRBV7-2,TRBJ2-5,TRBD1,CASSSGDRPMSGETQYF,TGTGCCAGCAGCTCCGGGGACAGGCCTATGAGTGGAGAGACCCAGTACTTC
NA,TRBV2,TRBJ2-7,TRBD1,CASRGQGDYEQYF,TGTGCCAGCAGGGGACAGGGAGACTACGAGCAGTACTTC
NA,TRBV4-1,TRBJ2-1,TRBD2,CASSQYSGSRLGEQFF,TGCGCCAGCAGCCAATACAGCGGGAGCCGCCTCGGAGAGCAGTTCTTC
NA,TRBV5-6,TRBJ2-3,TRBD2,CASSLFQGLAGLTDTQYF,TGTGCCAGCAGCTTATTTCAAGGACTAGCGGGGTTAACAGATACGCAGTATTTT
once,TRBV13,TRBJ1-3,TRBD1,CASSLVTGTGAHSGNTIYF,TGTGCCAGCAGCTTAGTCACCGGGACAGGGGCCCACTCTGGAAACACCATATATTTT
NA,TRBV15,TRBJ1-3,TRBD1,CATNANQTGRGNTIYF,TGTGCCACCAACGCGAACCAGACAGGGAGAGGAAACACCATATATTTT
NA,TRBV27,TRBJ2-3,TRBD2,CASSRLATETDTQYF,TGTGCCAGCAGTCGACTAGCGACCGAGACAGATACGCAGTATTTT
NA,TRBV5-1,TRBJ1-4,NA,CASSFLGTVNEKLFF,TGCGCCAGCAGCTTCTTGGGTACAGTTAATGAAAAACTGTTTTTT
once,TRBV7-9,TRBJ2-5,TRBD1,CASSLVQGKETQYF,TGTGCCAGCAGCTTAGTACAGGGGAAGGAGACCCAGTACTTC
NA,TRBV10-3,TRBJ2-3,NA,CAISERSGGATDTQYF,TGTGCCATCAGTGAGCGATCGGGCGGGGCCACAGATACGCAGTATTTT
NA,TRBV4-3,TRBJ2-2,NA,CASSQDGRRGRTGELFF,TGCGCCAGCAGCCAAGATGGGAGGAGGGGGCGCACCGGGGAGCTGTTTTTT
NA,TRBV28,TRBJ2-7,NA,CASSFQLYEQYF,TGTGCCAGCAGTTTCCAACTCTACGAGCAGTACTTC
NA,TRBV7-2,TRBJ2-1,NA,CASSPPGRGPGTEQFF,TGTGCCAGCAGCCCCCCGGGGCGGGGGCCGGGAACTGAGCAGTTCTTC
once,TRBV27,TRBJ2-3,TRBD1,CASSYRGQIDTQYF,TGTGCCAGCAGTTATAGGGGACAGATAGATACGCAGTATTTT
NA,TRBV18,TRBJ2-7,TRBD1,CASSPTHETGVDEQYF,TGTGCCAGCTCACCCACACACGAGACAGGGGTTGACGAGCAGTACTTC
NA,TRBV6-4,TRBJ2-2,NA,CASMRQPNTGELFF,TGTGCCAGCATGAGACAGCCTAACACCGGGGAGCTGTTTTTT
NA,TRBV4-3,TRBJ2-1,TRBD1,CASSQGTGYSYEQFF,TGCGCCAGCAGCCAAGGGACAGGGTATTCCTATGAGCAGTTCTTC
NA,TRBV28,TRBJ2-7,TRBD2,CASSFGRGLAGGEQYF,TGTGCCAGCAGTTTCGGCCGGGGACTAGCGGGAGGCGAGCAGTACTTC
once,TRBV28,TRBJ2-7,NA,CASSTQRHSYEQYF,TGTGCCAGCAGCACCCAAAGACACAGTTACGAGCAGTACTTC
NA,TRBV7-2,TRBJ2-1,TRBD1,CASSSDRGNYNEQFF,TGTGCCAGCAGTTCGGACAGGGGTAACTACAATGAGCAGTTCTTC
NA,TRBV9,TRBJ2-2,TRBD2,CASSQGRGANTGELFF,TGTGCCAGCTCTCAGGGGCGGGGGGCGAACACCGGGGAGCTGTTTTTT
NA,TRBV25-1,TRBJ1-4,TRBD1,CASSEEQGGEKLFF,TGTGCCAGCAGTGAGGAACAGGGGGGAGAAAAACTGTTTTTT
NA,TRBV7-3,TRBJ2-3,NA,CASSLGQFTDTQYF,TGTGCCAGCAGCCTCGGACAGTTCACAGATACGCAGTATTTT
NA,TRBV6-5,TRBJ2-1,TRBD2,CASSYGSGGYYEQFF,TGTGCCAGCAGTTACGGAAGCGGGGGGTATTATGAGCAGTTCTTC
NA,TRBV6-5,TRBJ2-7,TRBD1,CASSDRGYEQYF,TGTGCCAGCAGCGACAGGGGCTACGAGCAGTACTTC
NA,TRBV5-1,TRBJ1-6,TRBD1,CASRPTGSGASPLHF,TGCGCCAGCAGACCGACAGGGAGTGGGGCATCACCCCTCCACTTT
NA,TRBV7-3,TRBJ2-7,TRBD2,CASSSSAGEGYEQYF,TGTGCCAGCAGCTCCTCGGCGGGAGAGGGCTACGAGCAGTACTTC
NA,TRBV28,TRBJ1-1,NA,CASSSNSYTEAFF,TGTGCCAGCAGTTCCAACAGCTACACTGAAGCTTTCTTT
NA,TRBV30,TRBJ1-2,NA,CAWSDGDYGYTF,TGTGCCTGGAGTGATGGAGACTATGGCTACACCTTC
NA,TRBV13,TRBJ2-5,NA,CASSQGGVVVEETQYF,TGTGCCAGCAGCCAGGGTGGTGTGGTAGTCGAGGAGACCCAGTACTTC
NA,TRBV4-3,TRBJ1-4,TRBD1,CASSGSPGTGEKLFF,TGCGCCAGCAGCGGCTCCCCCGGGACAGGCGAAAAACTGTTTTTT
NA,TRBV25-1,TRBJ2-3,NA,CASSEVLEKNTQYF,TGTGCCAGCAGTGAGGTCCTGGAGAAAAATACGCAGTATTTT
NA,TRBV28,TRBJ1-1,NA,CASSLGNTEAFF,TGTGCCAGCAGTCTAGGGAACACTGAAGCTTTCTTT
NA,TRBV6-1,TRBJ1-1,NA,CASSEVYGEAFF,TGTGCCAGCAGTGAGGTATACGGTGAAGCTTTCTTT
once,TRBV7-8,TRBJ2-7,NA,CASSLGGEIYEQYF,TGTGCCAGCAGCTTAGGGGGGGAGATATACGAGCAGTACTTC
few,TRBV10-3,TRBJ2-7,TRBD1,CATKSVGTAIYEQYF,TGTGCCACCAAATCAGTAGGGACAGCGATCTACGAGCAGTACTTC
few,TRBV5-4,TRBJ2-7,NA,CASSQDNYEQYF,TGTGCCAGCAGCCAAGACAACTACGAGCAGTACTTC
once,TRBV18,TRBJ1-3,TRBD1,CASSPPGQGSRSSGNTIYF,TGTGCCAGCTCACCACCGGGACAGGGGAGTCGGAGCTCTGGAAACACCATATATTTT
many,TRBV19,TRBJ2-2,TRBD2,CASRGLAANTGELFF,TGTGCCAGTAGAGGACTAGCGGCGAACACCGGGGAGCTGTTTTTT
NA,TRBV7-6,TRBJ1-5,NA,CASSLGSYSNQPQHF,TGTGCCAGCAGCTTAGGGAGTTATAGCAATCAGCCCCAGCATTTT
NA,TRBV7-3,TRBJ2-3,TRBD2,CASSSGGSQDTQYF,TGTGCCAGCAGTTCCGGCGGGAGTCAAGATACGCAGTATTTT
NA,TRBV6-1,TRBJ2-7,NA,CASSEREQYF,TGTGCCAGCAGTGAGAGAGAGCAGTACTTC
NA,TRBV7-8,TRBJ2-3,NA,CASSLTDYRDTQYF,TGTGCCAGCAGCTTAACTGACTACCGCGATACGCAGTATTTT